Listed below are T cell receptor beta chains from one sample, sequenced in a study of post-analysis software for immune sequencing data. Each CDR3 protein gets one entry after TCRdb re-called the PCR reads with MiXCR. Of 800,000 to 950,000 distinct CDR3 sequences listed, approximately 57% were seen once; the top ten hold about 4.5%. Material for sequencing was blood. The receptors originated from a girl aged 5-17 years with multiple sclerosis. CDR3s include the opening cysteine and the closing phenylalanine or tryptophan. Each record gives: V gene, J gene, D gene, clone size, CDR3 DNA, CDR3 protein. D genes are given only for firm matches. Clone size appears in some rows only: once, few, many, or a class for an expanded clone.

V: TRBV29-1
J: TRBJ2-3
D: .
size: .
DNA: TGCAGCGTTTCCGGAAGTAGCACAGATACGCAGTATTTT
CDR3: CSVSGSSTDTQYF

V: TRBV9
J: TRBJ2-1
D: .
size: .
DNA: TGTGCCAGCAGCTCCAGTACAGATTATGTCTACAATGAGCAGTTCTTC
CDR3: CASSSSTDYVYNEQFF

V: TRBV29-1
J: TRBJ1-2
D: .
size: .
DNA: TGCAGCGTTGAGGGAGGGGGTAACTATGGCTACACCTTC
CDR3: CSVEGGGNYGYTF

V: TRBV6-6
J: TRBJ2-3
D: .
size: few
DNA: TGTGCCAGCAGGGAGGATGGGGTCGGCACAGATACGCAGTATTTT
CDR3: CASREDGVGTDTQYF

V: TRBV7-9
J: TRBJ2-3
D: .
size: .
DNA: TGTGCCAGCAGACCCCCTGGCGGAAACACAGATACGCAGTATTTT
CDR3: CASRPPGGNTDTQYF

V: TRBV6-1
J: TRBJ1-5
D: .
size: few
DNA: TGTGCCAGCAGTGGACAGGACGATCAGCCCCAGCATTTT
CDR3: CASSGQDDQPQHF

V: TRBV6-5
J: TRBJ2-7
D: TRBD1
size: .
DNA: TGTGCCAGCAGTTACTCTTCCGGGACAGGGGTATCCTACGAGCAGTACTTC
CDR3: CASSYSSGTGVSYEQYF

V: TRBV30
J: TRBJ2-1
D: TRBD2
size: .
DNA: TGTGCCTGCCCTAAGCGGGGGTTCAGGAATGAGCAGTTCTTC
CDR3: CACPKRGFRNEQFF

V: TRBV7-9
J: TRBJ2-4
D: .
size: .
DNA: TGTGCCAGCAGCCTCCGGACAGTGAAAAACATTCAGTACTTC
CDR3: CASSLRTVKNIQYF

V: TRBV29-1
J: TRBJ2-4
D: TRBD2
size: .
DNA: TGCAGCGTTGCTTTGCGGGAGAAGGACATTCAGTACTTC
CDR3: CSVALREKDIQYF

V: TRBV14
J: TRBJ2-1
D: .
size: few
DNA: TGTGCCAGCAGCCGGCAGAATGAGCAGTTCTTC
CDR3: CASSRQNEQFF

V: TRBV5-1
J: TRBJ2-1
D: TRBD1
size: .
DNA: TGCGCCAGCAGCTTCGGGACAGTCTTCGATGAGCAGTTCTTC
CDR3: CASSFGTVFDEQFF